This T cell receptor beta chain was profiled in a study of blood T cells in healthy people across ages. The CDR3 has 15 amino acids. The ends lost 5 bases at V and 7 bases at J; junction bases unmatched: 14. The V gene's germline CDR1 is DFQATT and CDR2 SNEGSKA (reference sequence). PCR was performed a second time for roughly 7 to 11 cycles using a sample-barcoded 5' primer and a J-beta primer mix. TCRdb analysed the 5' RACE reads with MiXCR anew, one entry per CDR3 protein. The sample has more than 1,400,000 distinct CDR3 sequences, around 39% seen once. Per sample, extraction of total RNA gave at least 5.5 micrograms in every case.

V and J are TRBV20-1 and TRBJ2-7; 10 nucleotides align to TRBD2. Sequencing was done on a sample of blood. The receptor comes from a woman between 18 and 29 years old in good health. CDR3 in amino acids: CSAGFPGLAMHEQYF. In DNA form, the CDR3 reads TGCAGTGCTGGATTTCCGGGACTAGCGATGCATGAGCAGTACTTC.